What follows are 28 T cell receptor beta chains derived from one specimen sequenced in a study of cytomegalovirus exposure and HLA in healthy donors. Vbeta (60) and Jbeta (13) primers were used in the PCR. Some clones are missing from TCRdb's copy, which holds only in-frame ones; the method was immunoSEQ multiplex PCR. The table records under 150,000 clones, 70% to 85% of them present only once. The sequenced sample was PBMCs. These receptors were collected from a man aged 40-49 years in good health and CMV-seropositive.

J is TRBJ1-1 and V is TRBV6-1; TRBD1 agrees at 9 bases. CDR1 and CDR2 from the germline V gene are MNHNS and SASEGT. V dropped 5 bases and J dropped 4; count of bases not matched to a gene: 8. This CDR3 spans 15 amino acids. The CDR3 spells CASSPRRQGGTEAFF. The CDR3 DNA reads TGTGCCAGCAGTCCCCGTCGACAGGGGGGCACTGAAGCTTTCTTT.

This clone was counted many times. This chain joins TRBV9 and TRBJ2-3; 9 bases fit TRBD1. The CDR3 sequence is 15 residues long. Unmatched junction bases numbered 3, after V lost 3 bases and J lost 1 base. From germline, CDR1 is SGDLS and CDR2 YYNGEE. The CDR3 region is CASSGRDRGTDTQYF. CDR3 bases: TGTGCCAGCAGCGGCCGGGACAGGGGCACAGATACGCAGTATTTT.

This clone was seen only a few times. Mismatch with germline at one junction end may stem from a read error. This sequence joins TRBV7-9 and TRBJ1-2, with TRBD1 matching over 8 bases. Germline CDR1 is SEHNR and CDR2 is FQNEAQ (reference sequence). The CDR3 spans 14 residues. The CDR3 region is CSSRIGQGNYGYTF. The CDR3 bases are TGTTCCAGCAGGATTGGACAGGGCAACTATGGCTACACCTTC.

A few counts support this clone. The CDR3 is CASSRTPGREDGYTF. CDR3 DNA: TGTGCCAGCAGCCGAACCCCGGGAAGGGAGGATGGCTACACCTTC. The chain combines TRBV7-3 with TRBJ1-2; D gene ambiguous. Deletions cut 5 bases from V and 6 bases from J, with 19 bases between. The CDR3 has 15 residues. Germline V gene lookup returns CDR1 SGHTA and CDR2 FQGTGA.

This clone occurred a few times. The chain joins TRBV5-5 to TRBJ2-5; maybe TRBD2 (6 bases). The V and J ends lost 0 bases and 5 bases respectively, with 14 bases between them. The length of the CDR3 is 15 residues. Germline CDR1 reads SGHKS; CDR2 reads YYEKEE (reference sequence). The CDR3 loop reads CASSLVLAGRETQYF. As DNA, the CDR3 is TGTGCCAGCAGCTTGGTTTTGGCAGGGAGGGAGACCCAGTACTTC.

This clone has only one observation. The chain combines TRBV6-6 with TRBJ1-1, with 7 bases that match TRBD1. Germline CDR1 MNHNY, CDR2 SVGAGI (reference sequence). The CDR3 sequence is 15 residues long. After removal of 6 bases from V and 0 bases from J, the junction contained 7 bases not matched to a gene. CDR3 amino acids: CASSHRGTMNTEAFF. CDR3 nucleotides: TGTGCCAGCAGCCACAGGGGAACCATGAACACTGAAGCTTTCTTT.

In this sample, this clone turned up a few times. V and J are TRBV18 and TRBJ2-7; 11 positions agree with TRBD2. Per germline, CDR1 KGHSH and CDR2 LQKENI. The CDR3 sequence is 14 residues long. J gave up 3 bases and V 4 bases, and 2 bases lay outside the gene matches. CDR3 loop: CASSLAGGHYEQYF. The CDR3 DNA is TGTGCCAGCTCACTAGCGGGGGGGCACTACGAGCAGTACTTC. The variable domain in full, completed from reference TRBV18 and TRBJ2-7, reads NAGVMQNPRHLVRRRGQEARLRCSPMKGHSHVYWYRQLPEEGLKFMVYLQKENIIDESGMPKERFSAEFPKEGPSILRIQQVVRGDSAAYFCASSLAGGHYEQYFGPGTRLTVT.

The rearrangement uses TRBV9 and TRBJ2-7; D is possibly TRBD1 (6 bases). The CDR3 totals 15 residues. The V gene lost 0 bases and the J gene lost 2 bases, with 12 bases spanning the gap. Germline V lookup: CDR1 SGDLS, CDR2 YYNGEE. Here the CDR3 reads CASSVDPTGPYEQYF. The CDR3 DNA reads TGTGCCAGCAGCGTAGACCCGACAGGACCCTACGAGCAGTACTTC.

The chain carries TRBV7-3 and TRBJ2-1; 7 bases align to TRBD1. The CDR3 is made up of 14 amino acids. V was pared by 5 bases and J by 10 bases, with 11 bases of the junction left unmatched. Germline CDR1 reads SGHTA; CDR2 reads FQGTGA. This CDR3 is CASSQLRGGGEQFF. The CDR3 coding sequence is TGTGCCAGCAGCCAACTGAGAGGGGGCGGGGAGCAGTTCTTC.

V gene TRBV30 combines with J gene TRBJ1-2, with 8 positions matching TRBD1. The CDR3 is 14 residues long. V lost 1 base and J lost 4; bases outside the gene matches: 5. Germline V lookup: CDR1 GTSNPN, CDR2 SVGIG (reference sequence). The CDR3: CAWSETGEGYGYTF. In nucleotides, the CDR3 is TGTGCCTGGAGTGAGACAGGGGAGGGCTATGGCTACACCTTC.

The chain has TRBV7-6 and TRBJ1-1, with 9 bases aligning to TRBD1. V lost 3 bases and J lost 4; bases outside the gene matches: 3. The CDR3 contains 14 residues. Germline CDR1 is SGHVS and CDR2 is FNYEAQ. The CDR3 DNA reads TGTGCCAGCAGCTTCGGGACAGGGATCACTGAAGCTTTCTTT. Its translation: CASSFGTGITEAFF.

V is TRBV5-1 and J is TRBJ2-7, with D perhaps matching TRBD1 (6 bases). Per germline, CDR1 SGHRS and CDR2 YFSETQ. The ends were cut back, 1 base at V and 5 bases at J, with 13 bases in the middle. This CDR3 is built from 14 residues. The CDR3 protein is CASSLRQGLNEQYF. The CDR3 region has the DNA TGCGCCAGCAGCTTGCGGCAGGGGCTTAACGAGCAGTACTTC. Supplemented by reference TRBV5-1 and TRBJ2-7, the full variable domain reads KAGVTQTPRYLIKTRGQQVTLSCSPISGHRSVSWYQQTPGQGLQFLFEYFSETQRNKGNFPGRFSGRQFSNSRSEMNVSTLELGDSALYLCASSLRQGLNEQYFGPGTRLTVT.

The chain uses TRBV9 and TRBJ1-5, with no clear D. The CDR3 is made up of 12 amino acids. The germline V gene has CDR1 SGDLS and CDR2 YYNGEE. The V end was cut by 7 bases, the J end by 4 bases, with 9 bases between. DNA of the CDR3: TGTGCCAGCGGAGCGGGGAATCAGCCCCAGCATTTT. Its protein is CASGAGNQPQHF.

This chain links TRBV5-6 with TRBJ1-2; D call uncertain. Deletions cut 3 bases from V and 8 bases from J, with 17 bases between. The length of the CDR3 is 14 residues. In germline, CDR1 is SGHDT, CDR2 YYEEEE. The CDR3 protein is CASSSRDSGRGYTF. CDR3 DNA: TGTGCCAGCAGCTCCCGGGATTCGGGCCGCGGCTACACCTTC. Full variable domain (rest looked up from reference TRBV5-6 and TRBJ1-2): DAGVTQSPTHLIKTRGQQVTLRCSPKSGHDTVSWYQQALGQGPQFIFQYYEEEERQRGNFPDRFSGHQFPNYSSELNVNALLLGDSALYLCASSSRDSGRGYTFGSGTRLTVV.

Points on this clone: The junction and the germline gene differ at one end; a read error may be behind it. This rearrangement joins TRBV7-9 to TRBJ1-1; D might be TRBD1 (5 bases). From germline, CDR1 is SEHNR and CDR2 FQNEAQ (reference sequence). The CDR3 spans 13 residues. In DNA, the CDR3 is TGTTCCAGCAGCTTAACAGGTCGCACTGAAGCTTTCTTT. As protein: CSSSLTGRTEAFF.

This clone was recorded a few times. This chain connects TRBV9 to TRBJ1-1, with 10 positions matching TRBD1. Germline CDR1 reads SGDLS; CDR2 reads YYNGEE. V lost 0 bases and J lost 0; bases outside the gene matches: 11. The CDR3 sequence is 19 residues long. CDR3 sequence (DNA): TGTGCCAGCAGCGTAGTAGGGACAGGGGTTGGGGGAATGAACACTGAAGCTTTCTTT. Its protein is CASSVVGTGVGGMNTEAFF.

This rearrangement joins TRBV19 to TRBJ2-7, with D possibly being TRBD1 (7 bases). CDR1 and CDR2 (germline): LNHDA, SQIVND (reference sequence). This CDR3 has 16 amino acids. V was cut by 4 bases and J by 2 bases, with 18 bases left in between. The CDR3 DNA sequence: TGTGCCAGTAGTAAAAGCGCAGGGGGGAGGCCCTACGAGCAGTACTTC. It codes for CASSKSAGGRPYEQYF.

This clone occurred once. The rearrangement links TRBV4-1 to TRBJ1-2, with TRBD1 matching 9 bases. The junction had 9 bases not matched to a gene; V was cut back by 3 bases and J by 7 bases. Germline V CDR1 and CDR2: MGHRA, YSYEKL. The CDR3 covers 15 residues. As DNA, the CDR3 is TGCGCCAGCAGCCATGGATCACAGGGGGCTGGTGGCTACACCTTC. Translating it yields CASSHGSQGAGGYTF.

V is TRBV11-2 and J is TRBJ2-4, with D hard to call. Germline V lookup: CDR1 SGHAT, CDR2 FQNNGV. The CDR3 is 16 amino acids. Trimming took off 0 bases at V and 0 bases at J, with 9 bases between the two ends. DNA of the CDR3: TGTGCCAGCAGCTTAGACAGGTTACTAGCCAAAAACATTCAGTACTTC. This sequence encodes CASSLDRLLAKNIQYF.

The chain has TRBV5-1 and TRBJ2-2; maybe TRBD1 (6 bases). Looked up from germline, CDR1 is SGHRS and CDR2 is YFSETQ. CDR3 length equals 15 residues. V dropped 0 bases and J dropped 2 bases, with 8 bases sitting between them. The CDR3 sequence is CASSLDRDNTGELFF. CDR3 sequence (DNA): TGCGCCAGCAGCTTGGACAGGGACAACACCGGGGAGCTGTTTTTT.

This chain connects TRBV19 to TRBJ2-7; D ambiguous. Deletions cut 4 bases from V and 2 bases from J, with 9 bases between. This CDR3 is 13 amino acids long. CDR1 and CDR2 from the germline V gene are LNHDA and SQIVND (reference sequence). The DNA of the CDR3 is TGTGCCAGTAGTACCCAGGCTACCTACGAGCAGTACTTC. It translates to CASSTQATYEQYF.

The chain uses TRBV5-1 and TRBJ1-1; possibly TRBD1 for D (6 bases). The CDR3 loop spans 16 amino acids. The V and J ends lost 2 bases and 1 base respectively, with 15 bases between them. The germline gives CDR1 SGHRS, CDR2 YFSETQ. CDR3 bases: TGCGCCAGCAGCTTTGCGTCCGGGACACCGAACACTGAAGCTTTCTTT. Protein product: CASSFASGTPNTEAFF.

This clone was seen more than once but under ten times. The chain has TRBV19 and TRBJ2-2, with TRBD2 as a possible D gene (6 bases). This CDR3 region has 14 residues. The germline V and J ends were trimmed by 1 base and 5 bases, with 8 bases remaining between them. Germline CDR1 reads LNHDA; CDR2 reads SQIVND (reference sequence). The DNA of the CDR3 is TGTGCCAGTAGTATAGCCGGGAGAACCGGGGAGCTGTTTTTT. Amino acid sequence: CASSIAGRTGELFF.

This clone is medium-sized by share. V and J are TRBV28 and TRBJ2-3; perhaps TRBD2 as D (5 bases). From germline, CDR1 is MDHEN and CDR2 SYDVKM. The CDR3 loop spans 14 amino acids. V was pared by 3 bases and J by 3 bases, with 10 bases between. The CDR3 reads CASSFLSGTDTQYF. Written as DNA, the CDR3 is TGTGCCAGCAGTTTCCTCAGCGGTACAGATACGCAGTATTTT.

The rearrangement uses TRBV2 and TRBJ2-5, with no clear D. Germline CDR1 and CDR2: SNHLY and FYNNEI. V lost 7 bases and J 2 bases, leaving 17 bases between the germline ends. The CDR3 has 15 residues. The CDR3 coding sequence is TGTGCCAGCAATATAGTCTTGGCGGCACAAGAGACCCAGTACTTC. Amino acid sequence: CASNIVLAAQETQYF.

This clone was recorded once. V is TRBV18 and J is TRBJ1-6, with D perhaps TRBD1 (6 bases). From germline, CDR1 is KGHSH and CDR2 LQKENI. The CDR3 runs to 15 residues. V was clipped by 6 bases and J by 3 bases, with 12 bases between them. The CDR3 DNA follows: TGTGCCAGCTCCCCCGGACAGAGCTATAATTCACCCCTCCACTTT. Protein product: CASSPGQSYNSPLHF.

The V gene is TRBV29-1, the J gene TRBJ2-5; tentatively, D is TRBD1 (5 bases). The J call may be faulty, since TRBJ2-7 better matches the DNA end. CDR3 length equals 14 residues. Germline-derived CDR1 and CDR2 are SQVTM and ANQGSEA. CDR3 region: CSVAAGQMAYEQYF. In DNA, the CDR3 is TGCAGCGTTGCCGCAGGGCAGATGGCCTACGAGCAGTACTTC.

The genes are TRBV7-2 and TRBJ1-4; 11 bases agree with TRBD1. The CDR3 extends over 15 amino acids. CDR1 is SGHTA and CDR2 is FQGNSA in the germline V gene. The V segment lost 5 bases and the J segment 6 bases; nucleotides outside the gene matches: 5. Here the CDR3 DNA reads TGTGCCAGCAGCCGGGGGACAGGGGGGGATGAAAAACTGTTTTTT. As protein: CASSRGTGGDEKLFF. The variable domain in full, with the rest retrieved from reference TRBV7-2 and TRBJ1-4, is GAGVSQSPSNKVTEKGKDVELRCDPISGHTALYWYRQSLGQGLEFLIYFQGNSAPDKSGLPSDRFSAERTGGSVSTLTIQRTQQEDSAVYLCASSRGTGGDEKLFFGSGTQLSVL.